This T cell receptor beta chain was captured by sequencing in a study of cytomegalovirus exposure and HLA in healthy donors. PCR used 60 Vbeta primers and 13 Jbeta primers. Sequencing was performed with immunoSEQ multiplex PCR; in TCRdb, only in-frame clones are kept and a portion is missing. This listing includes under 50,000 clones. This CDR3 is 13 amino acids long. Looked up from germline, CDR1 is MNHEY and CDR2 is SMNVEV (reference sequence). Between the trimmed V and J ends, which lost 2 bases and 4 bases, there was a span of 9 bases. The sample comprised PBMCs. The genes are TRBV27 and TRBJ2-7; TRBD2 is a possible D gene (5 bases). The clonotype was recovered from a male donor in good health and CMV-seronegative. The CDR3 region has the DNA TGTGCCAGCAGTTTACTTTCGGGGTACGAGCAGTACTTC. This translates into CASSLLSGYEQYF.